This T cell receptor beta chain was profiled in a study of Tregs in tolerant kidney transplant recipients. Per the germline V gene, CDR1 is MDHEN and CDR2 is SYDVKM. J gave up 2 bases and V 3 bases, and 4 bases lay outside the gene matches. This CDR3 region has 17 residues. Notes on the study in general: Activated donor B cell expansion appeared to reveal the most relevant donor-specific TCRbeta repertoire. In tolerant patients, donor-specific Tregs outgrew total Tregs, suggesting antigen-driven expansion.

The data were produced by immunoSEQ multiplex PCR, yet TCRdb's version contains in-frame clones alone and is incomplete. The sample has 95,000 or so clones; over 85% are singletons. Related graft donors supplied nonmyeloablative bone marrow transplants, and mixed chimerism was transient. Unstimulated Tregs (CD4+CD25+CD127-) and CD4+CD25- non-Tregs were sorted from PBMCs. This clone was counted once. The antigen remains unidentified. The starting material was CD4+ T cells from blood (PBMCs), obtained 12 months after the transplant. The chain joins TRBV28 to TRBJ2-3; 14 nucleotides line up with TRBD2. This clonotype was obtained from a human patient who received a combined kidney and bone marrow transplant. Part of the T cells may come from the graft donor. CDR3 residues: CASSFGTSGGPTDTQYF. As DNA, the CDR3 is TGTGCCAGCAGTTTTGGGACTAGCGGGGGCCCCACAGATACGCAGTATTTT.